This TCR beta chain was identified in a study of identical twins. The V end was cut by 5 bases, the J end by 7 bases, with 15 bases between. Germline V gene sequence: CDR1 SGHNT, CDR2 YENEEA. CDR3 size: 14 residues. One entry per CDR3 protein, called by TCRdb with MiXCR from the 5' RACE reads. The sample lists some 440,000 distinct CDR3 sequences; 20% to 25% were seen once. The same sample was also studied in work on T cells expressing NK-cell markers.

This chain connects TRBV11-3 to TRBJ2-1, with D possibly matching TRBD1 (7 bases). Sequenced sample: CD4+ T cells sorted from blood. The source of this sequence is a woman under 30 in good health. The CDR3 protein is CASSPRSGGNEQFF. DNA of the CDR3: TGTGCCAGCAGCCCTCGGTCAGGGGGGAATGAGCAGTTCTTC.